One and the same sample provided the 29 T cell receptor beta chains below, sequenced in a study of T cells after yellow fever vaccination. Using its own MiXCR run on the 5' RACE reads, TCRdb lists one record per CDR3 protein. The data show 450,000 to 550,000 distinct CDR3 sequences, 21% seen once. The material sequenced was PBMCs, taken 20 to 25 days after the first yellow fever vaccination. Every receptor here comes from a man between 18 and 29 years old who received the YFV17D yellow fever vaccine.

As DNA, the CDR3 is TGTGCCAGCAGGCTGTCGCAGAACACTGAAGCTTTCTTT. Amino acid sequence: CASRLSQNTEAFF. The genes are TRBV5-4 and TRBJ1-1; D is unresolved. V lost 5 bases to trimming and J lost 1 base, with 9 bases between them. The germline gives CDR1 SGHNT, CDR2 YYREEE (reference sequence). The CDR3 is 13 residues long.

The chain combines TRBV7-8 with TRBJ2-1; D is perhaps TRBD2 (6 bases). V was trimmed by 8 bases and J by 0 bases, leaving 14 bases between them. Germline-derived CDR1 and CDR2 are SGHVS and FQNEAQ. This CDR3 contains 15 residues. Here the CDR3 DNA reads TGTGCCAGCCTGAACACGGAGGGCTCCTACAATGAGCAGTTCTTC. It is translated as CASLNTEGSYNEQFF.

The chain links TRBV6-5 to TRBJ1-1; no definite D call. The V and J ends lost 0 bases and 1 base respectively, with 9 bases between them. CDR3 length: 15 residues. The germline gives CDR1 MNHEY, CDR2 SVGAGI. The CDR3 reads CASSYSGESNTEAFF. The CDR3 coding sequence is TGTGCCAGCAGTTACTCCGGGGAGTCGAACACTGAAGCTTTCTTT.

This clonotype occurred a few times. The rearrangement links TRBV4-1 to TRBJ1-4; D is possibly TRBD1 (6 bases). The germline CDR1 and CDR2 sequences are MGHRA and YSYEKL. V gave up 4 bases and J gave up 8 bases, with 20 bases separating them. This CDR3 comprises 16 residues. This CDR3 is CASSPETGGAREKLFF. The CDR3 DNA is TGCGCCAGCAGCCCGGAAACGGGGGGCGCGAGAGAAAAACTGTTTTTT.

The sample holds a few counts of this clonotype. In DNA, the CDR3 is TGTGCCAGCAGTTTATATGGGCAGGGAGTGTCACCCCTCCACTTT. The encoded protein is CASSLYGQGVSPLHF. The rearrangement links TRBV27 to TRBJ1-6; tentative D call: TRBD1 (5 bases). CDR3 length: 15 amino acids. Germline-derived CDR1 and CDR2 are MNHEY and SMNVEV (reference sequence). The V gene lost 1 base and the J gene lost 10 bases, with 14 bases spanning the gap.

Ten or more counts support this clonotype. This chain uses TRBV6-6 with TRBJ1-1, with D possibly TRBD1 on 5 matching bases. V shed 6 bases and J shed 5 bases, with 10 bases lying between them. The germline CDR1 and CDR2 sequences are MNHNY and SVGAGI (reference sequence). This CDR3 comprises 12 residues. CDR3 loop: CASRLTETEAFF. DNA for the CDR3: TGTGCCAGCAGGTTGACAGAGACTGAAGCTTTCTTT.

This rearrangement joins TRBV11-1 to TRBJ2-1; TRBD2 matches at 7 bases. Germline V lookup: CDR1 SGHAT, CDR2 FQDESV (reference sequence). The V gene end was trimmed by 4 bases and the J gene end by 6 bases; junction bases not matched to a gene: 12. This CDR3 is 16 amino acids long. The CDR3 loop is CASSSEPGLGGNEQFF. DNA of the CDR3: TGTGCCAGCAGCTCTGAACCTGGACTAGGTGGCAATGAGCAGTTCTTC. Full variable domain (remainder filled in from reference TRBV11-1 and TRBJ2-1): EAEVAQSPRYKITEKSQAVAFWCDPISGHATLYWYRQILGQGPELLVQFQDESVVDDSQLPKDRFSAERLKGVDSTLKIQPAELGDSAMYLCASSSEPGLGGNEQFFGPGTRLTVL.

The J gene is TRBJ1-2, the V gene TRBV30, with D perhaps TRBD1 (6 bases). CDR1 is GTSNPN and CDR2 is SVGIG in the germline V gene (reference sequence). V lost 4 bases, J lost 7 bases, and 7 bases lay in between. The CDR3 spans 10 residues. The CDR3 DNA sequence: TGTGCCTGGAACAGGGCTGGCTACACCTTC. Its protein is CAWNRAGYTF.

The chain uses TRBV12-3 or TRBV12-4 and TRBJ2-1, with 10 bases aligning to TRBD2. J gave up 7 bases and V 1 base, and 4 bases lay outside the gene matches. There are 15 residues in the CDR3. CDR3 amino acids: CASSLDGLAVNEQFF. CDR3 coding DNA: TGTGCCAGCAGTTTAGACGGACTAGCGGTTAATGAGCAGTTCTTC.

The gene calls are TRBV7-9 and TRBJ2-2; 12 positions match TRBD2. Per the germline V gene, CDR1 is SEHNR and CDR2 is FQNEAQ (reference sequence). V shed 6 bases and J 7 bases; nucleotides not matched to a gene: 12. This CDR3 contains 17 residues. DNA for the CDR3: TGTGCCAGCAGACCCTCTCTAGCGGGGGGGCTTGGCGGGGAGCTGTTTTTT. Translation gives CASRPSLAGGLGGELFF.

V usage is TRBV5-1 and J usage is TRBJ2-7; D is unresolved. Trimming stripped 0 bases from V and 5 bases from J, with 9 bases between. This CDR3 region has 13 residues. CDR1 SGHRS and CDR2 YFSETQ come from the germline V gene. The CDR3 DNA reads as TGCGCCAGCAGCTTGGGTTTTGGGAACGAGCAGTACTTC. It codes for CASSLGFGNEQYF.

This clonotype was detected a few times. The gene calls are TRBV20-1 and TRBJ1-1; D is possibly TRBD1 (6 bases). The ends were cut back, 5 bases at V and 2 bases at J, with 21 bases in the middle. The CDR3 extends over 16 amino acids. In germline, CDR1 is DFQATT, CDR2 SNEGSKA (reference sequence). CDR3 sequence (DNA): TGCAGTGCTCTGATCGTCAAGGGGGGACCTAACACTGAAGCTTTCTTT. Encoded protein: CSALIVKGGPNTEAFF.

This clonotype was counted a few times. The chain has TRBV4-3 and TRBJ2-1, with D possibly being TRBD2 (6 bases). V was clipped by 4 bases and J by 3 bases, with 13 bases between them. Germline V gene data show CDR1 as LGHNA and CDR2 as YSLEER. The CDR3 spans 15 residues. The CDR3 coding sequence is TGCGCCAGCAGCCGGGGGACTCTTCGCTACAATGAGCAGTTCTTC. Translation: CASSRGTLRYNEQFF.

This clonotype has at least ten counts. CDR3 region: CASSQGPIEAFF. CDR3 in DNA: TGTGCCAGCAGTCAGGGACCCATTGAAGCTTTCTTT. The chain recombines TRBV6-5 with TRBJ1-1; D perhaps matches TRBD1 (5 bases). The CDR3 is made up of 12 amino acids. V lost 5 bases and J 7 bases, leaving 11 bases between the germline ends. Germline lookup yields CDR1 MNHEY and CDR2 SVGAGI.

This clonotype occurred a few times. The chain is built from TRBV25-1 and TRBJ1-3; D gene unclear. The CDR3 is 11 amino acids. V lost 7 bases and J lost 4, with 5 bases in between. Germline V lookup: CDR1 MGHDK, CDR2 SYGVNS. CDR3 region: CASNRGNTIYF. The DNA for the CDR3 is TGTGCCAGCAACAGAGGAAACACCATATATTTT.

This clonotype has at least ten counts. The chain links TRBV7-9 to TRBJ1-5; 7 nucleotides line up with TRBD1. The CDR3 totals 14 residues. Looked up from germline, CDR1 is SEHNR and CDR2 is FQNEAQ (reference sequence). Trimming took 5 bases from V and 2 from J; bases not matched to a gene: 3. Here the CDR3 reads CASSQGTGNQPQHF. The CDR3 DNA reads TGTGCCAGCAGCCAAGGGACAGGCAATCAGCCCCAGCATTTT.

The CDR3 protein is CASSPPDAETQYF. The CDR3 DNA reads as TGTGCCAGCTCACCACCGGATGCGGAGACCCAGTACTTC. The chain has TRBV18 and TRBJ2-5; D gene ambiguous. This CDR3 comprises 13 residues. The germline V gene has CDR1 KGHSH and CDR2 LQKENI. V lost 0 bases and J lost 5, with 7 bases in between.

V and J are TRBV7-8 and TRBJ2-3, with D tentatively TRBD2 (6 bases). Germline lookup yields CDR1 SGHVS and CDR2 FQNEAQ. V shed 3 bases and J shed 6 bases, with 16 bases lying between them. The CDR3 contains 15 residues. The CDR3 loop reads CASSFLRGGVDTQYF. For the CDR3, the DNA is TGTGCCAGCAGCTTCTTGAGGGGCGGGGTTGATACGCAGTATTTT.

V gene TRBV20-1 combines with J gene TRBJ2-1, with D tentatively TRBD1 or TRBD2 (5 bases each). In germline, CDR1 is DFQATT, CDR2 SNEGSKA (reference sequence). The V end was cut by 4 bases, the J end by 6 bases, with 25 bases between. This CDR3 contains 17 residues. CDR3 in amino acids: CSAILTGSRGYGNEQFF. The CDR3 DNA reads TGCAGTGCTATTCTAACAGGCTCACGGGGTTACGGCAATGAGCAGTTCTTC.

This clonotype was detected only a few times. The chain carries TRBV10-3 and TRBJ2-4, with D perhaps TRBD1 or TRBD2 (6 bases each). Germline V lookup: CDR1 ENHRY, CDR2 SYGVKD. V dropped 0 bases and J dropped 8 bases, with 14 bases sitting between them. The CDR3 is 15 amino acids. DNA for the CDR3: TGTGCCATCAGTGAGTCGTGGGGGGCGCCGTACATTCAGTACTTC. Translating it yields CAISESWGAPYIQYF.

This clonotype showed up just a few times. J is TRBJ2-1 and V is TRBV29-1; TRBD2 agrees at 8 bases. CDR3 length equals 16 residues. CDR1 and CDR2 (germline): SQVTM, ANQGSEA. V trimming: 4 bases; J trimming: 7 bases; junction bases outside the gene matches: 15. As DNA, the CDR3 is TGCAGCGTTGCCGGCGACGGGGGGGCTTTAGGGAATGAGCAGTTCTTC. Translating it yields CSVAGDGGALGNEQFF.

CDR3 sequence: CASSPRDRGLETQYF. The CDR3 nucleotides are TGTGCCAGCAGCCCCCGAGACAGGGGGCTCGAGACCCAGTACTTC. The chain combines TRBV5-6 with TRBJ2-5; 10 bases fit TRBD1. V dropped 4 bases and J dropped 5; count of bases not matched to a gene: 8. The CDR3 loop spans 15 amino acids. From germline, CDR1 is SGHDT and CDR2 YYEEEE.

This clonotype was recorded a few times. The CDR3 reads CASSQLNSGEQYF. CDR3 DNA sequence: TGCGCCAGCAGCCAACTGAACAGCGGCGAGCAGTACTTC. The chain carries TRBV4-1 and TRBJ2-7, with TRBD2 as a possible D gene (5 bases). Between the trimmed V and J ends, which lost 2 bases and 6 bases, there was a span of 11 bases. Germline V CDR1 and CDR2: MGHRA, YSYEKL. This CDR3 is built from 13 residues.

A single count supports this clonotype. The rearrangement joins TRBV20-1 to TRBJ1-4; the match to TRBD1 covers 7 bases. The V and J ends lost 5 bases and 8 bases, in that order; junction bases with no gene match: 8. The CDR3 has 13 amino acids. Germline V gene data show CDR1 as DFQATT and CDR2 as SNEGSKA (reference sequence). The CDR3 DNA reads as TGCAGTGCTCTCGGACAGGCGATGGAAAAACTGTTTTTT. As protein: CSALGQAMEKLFF.

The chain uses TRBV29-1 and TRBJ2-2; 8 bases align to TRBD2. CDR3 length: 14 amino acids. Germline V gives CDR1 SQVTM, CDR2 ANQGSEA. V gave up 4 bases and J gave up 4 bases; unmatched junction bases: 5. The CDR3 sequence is CSVAGGVSTGELFF. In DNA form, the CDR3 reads TGCAGCGTTGCGGGGGGGGTATCCACCGGGGAGCTGTTTTTT.

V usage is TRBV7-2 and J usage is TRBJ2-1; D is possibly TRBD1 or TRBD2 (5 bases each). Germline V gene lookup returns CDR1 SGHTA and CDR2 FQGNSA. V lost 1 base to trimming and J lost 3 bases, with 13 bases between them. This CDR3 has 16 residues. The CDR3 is CASSLVRGAYYNEQFF. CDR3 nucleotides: TGTGCCAGCAGCTTAGTTCGGGGCGCCTACTACAATGAGCAGTTCTTC.

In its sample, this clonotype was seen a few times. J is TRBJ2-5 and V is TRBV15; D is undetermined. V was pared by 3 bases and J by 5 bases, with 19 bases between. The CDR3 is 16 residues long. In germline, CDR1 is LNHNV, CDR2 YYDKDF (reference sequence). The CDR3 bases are TGTGCCACCAGCAGGGATAAGGGCTTCGGTTTGGAGACCCAGTACTTC. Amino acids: CATSRDKGFGLETQYF.

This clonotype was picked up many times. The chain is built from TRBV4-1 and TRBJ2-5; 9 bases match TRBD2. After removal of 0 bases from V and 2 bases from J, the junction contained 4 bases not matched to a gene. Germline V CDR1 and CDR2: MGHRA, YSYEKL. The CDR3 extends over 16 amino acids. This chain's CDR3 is CASSQEAGGIQETQYF. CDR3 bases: TGCGCCAGCAGCCAAGAAGCGGGGGGAATACAAGAGACCCAGTACTTC.

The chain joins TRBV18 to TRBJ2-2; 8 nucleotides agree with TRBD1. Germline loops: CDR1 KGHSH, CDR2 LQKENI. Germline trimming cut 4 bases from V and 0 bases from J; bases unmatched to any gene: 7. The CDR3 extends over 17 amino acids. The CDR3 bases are TGTGCCAGCTCACTTCAGGGGGCCCCACCGAACACCGGGGAGCTGTTTTTT. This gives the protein CASSLQGAPPNTGELFF.